Listed here are 5 T cell receptor beta chains from one sample, sequenced in a study of T cells in Graves' hyperthyroidism and ophthalmopathy. RNA transcripts gave rise to amplified TCR beta CDR3 regions. The study used the HTBI primer set for a first-round RT-PCR of the TCR CDR3. In TCRdb, the multiplex PCR reads were re-called with MiXCR into one record per CDR3 protein. The sample consists of over 700,000 distinct CDR3 sequences, 35% of them appearing once. Sequencing was performed on blood. The receptor set was obtained from a woman aged 40 to 49 with Graves' hyperthyroidism.

There are a few counts of this clonotype. Given a much more abundant clone one base away, this may be a read error. The gene calls are TRBV7-2 and TRBJ1-1, with TRBD1 as a possible D gene (5 bases). V was pared by 0 bases and J by 2 bases, with 10 bases between. This CDR3 spans 15 amino acids. Per germline, CDR1 SGHTA and CDR2 FQGNSA. CDR3 in amino acids: CASSLAGPGNTEAFF. CDR3 sequence (DNA): TGTGCCAGCAGCTTAGCGGGACCGGGTAACACTGAAGCTTTCTTT.

This sequence joins TRBV7-2 and TRBJ2-7, with D possibly called TRBD1 or TRBD2 (6 bases each). V was cut by 6 bases and J by 2 bases, with 23 bases left in between. This CDR3 has 17 residues. Germline assignment: CDR1 SGHTA and CDR2 FQGNSA. The CDR3 spells CASSSTEGVYLTYEQYF. For the CDR3, the DNA is TGTGCCAGCAGTTCGACGGAGGGGGTTTACCTGACCTACGAGCAGTACTTC.

V is TRBV7-9 and J is TRBJ1-2; no reliable D call. Germline CDR1 and CDR2: SEHNR and FQNEAQ (reference sequence). There are 14 residues in the CDR3. Deletions cut 4 bases from V and 8 bases from J, with 17 bases between. The CDR3 sequence: CASSSVSGSRGYTF. As DNA, the CDR3 is TGTGCCAGCAGCTCTGTGTCGGGTTCCCGGGGCTACACCTTC.

This clonotype was observed a few times. V and J are TRBV19 and TRBJ1-1; D perhaps matches TRBD1 (6 bases). The CDR3 spans 13 residues. Germline values: CDR1 LNHDA, CDR2 SQIVND (reference sequence). The CDR3 DNA is TGTGCTACGCAACAGGGCTTGAACACTGAAGCTTTCTTT. Protein: CATQQGLNTEAFF.

To note about this clonotype: A much larger clonotype is one base distant, so this may be a read error. This chain links TRBV7-9 with TRBJ1-1, with D perhaps TRBD1 (5 bases). Germline V gives CDR1 SEHNR, CDR2 FQNEAQ (reference sequence). CDR3 length: 15 amino acids. The CDR3 nucleotides are TGTGCCAGCAGCTTAGTGGGGCCCATGAACACTGAAGCTTCCTTT. Amino acids: CASSLVGPMNTEASF.